This entry is about one T cell receptor beta chain. The sample comes from a study of blood T cell repertoires in COVID-19. Study members were between roughly 18 and 90 years old and lived in 20 to 25 US regions. Self-reported history from a screening survey and questionnaire set each donor's cohort. With 1 base clipped from V and 14 bases from J, the junction kept 13 bases outside the gene matches. Looked up from germline, CDR1 is SGHDN and CDR2 is FVKESK. CDR3 size: 15 residues. Measured with immunoSEQ multiplex PCR; TCRdb has only the in-frame clones, and not every one. The sample has roughly 380,000 clones; around 87% are singletons.

The source of this sequence is a young man who had recovered from COVID-19. Sequencing was carried out using PBMCs or T cells enriched from blood (not recorded which). The chain employs TRBV14 and TRBJ2-3; the match to TRBD2 covers 9 bases. The CDR3 bases are TGTGCCAGCAGCCAAGTAGCGGGGGCGCGCAACCCACCGTATTTT. Its protein is CASSQVAGARNPPYF.